One sample yielded the 21 T cell receptor beta chains listed below, sequenced in a study of blood T cell repertoires in COVID-19. Libraries were prepared by immunoSEQ multiplex PCR; TCRdb keeps only in-frame clonotypes and omits some of them. The repertoire holds roughly 15,000 clones, with 87% as singletons. The specimen was peripheral blood. The receptors stem from a man over 45 with active COVID-19.

Only one count was recorded for this clone. The chain is built from TRBV7-2 and TRBJ1-5; 8 bases are a match to TRBD1. The CDR3 extends over 14 amino acids. CDR1 and CDR2 from the germline V gene are SGHTA and FQGNSA. The V and J ends lost 7 bases and 4 bases, in that order; junction bases with no gene match: 6. The CDR3 loop reads CASTDQGANQPQHF. The DNA for the CDR3 is TGTGCCAGCACCGATCAGGGGGCGAATCAGCCCCAGCATTTT.

The chain recombines TRBV24-1 with TRBJ2-3, with 7 bases fitting TRBD1. The CDR3 is made up of 16 amino acids. V dropped 0 bases and J dropped 3; count of bases not matched to a gene: 5. Germline CDR1 and CDR2: KGHDR and SFDVKD. CDR3 DNA sequence: TGTGCCACCAGTGATTTGCCCCTGACAGGGACAGATACGCAGTATTTT. Protein product: CATSDLPLTGTDTQYF.

This rearrangement joins TRBV7-8 to TRBJ1-1, with 8 bases identical to TRBD1. Germline V gene sequence: CDR1 SGHVS, CDR2 FQNEAQ. The CDR3 spans 13 residues. The trim removed 6 bases at V and 11 bases at J, leaving 11 bases unmatched. CDR3 amino acids: CASSLRQGPPAFF. CDR3 sequence (DNA): TGTGCCAGCAGTTTACGACAGGGGCCGCCGGCTTTCTTT.

This clone appeared a few times. The rearrangement links TRBV11-1 to TRBJ1-1; 8 nucleotides align to TRBD1. Unmatched junction bases numbered 8, after V lost 5 bases and J lost 3 bases. CDR3 length: 15 residues. Germline V gives CDR1 SGHAT, CDR2 FQDESV (reference sequence). CDR3 bases: TGTGCCAGCAGCAACAGGGGGAAGCGAGACACTGAAGCTTTCTTT. Protein product: CASSNRGKRDTEAFF.

This clone was observed a single time. The CDR3 reads CASSFDTATLRGGYTF. As DNA, the CDR3 is TGCGCCAGCAGCTTTGATACGGCCACCCTACGAGGAGGCTACACCTTC. The chain couples TRBV5-1 to TRBJ1-2; D is unresolved. V was clipped by 2 bases and J by 8 bases, with 22 bases between them. Germline CDR1 SGHRS, CDR2 YFSETQ. This CDR3 is built from 16 residues.

The rearrangement uses TRBV11-2 and TRBJ2-2, with a weak D call TRBD2 (6 bases). The CDR3 runs 16 residues. In germline, CDR1 is SGHAT, CDR2 FQNNGV. The V end was cut by 5 bases, the J end by 0 bases, with 13 bases between. CDR3 sequence reads: CASSLHAGSNTGELFF. CDR3 in DNA: TGTGCCAGCAGCCTCCACGCGGGATCGAACACCGGGGAGCTGTTTTTT.

The chain employs TRBV3-1 (or the pseudogene TRBV3-2) and TRBJ2-3; the match to TRBD2 covers 9 bases. Germline V gives CDR1 LGHDT, CDR2 YNNKEL (reference sequence). The trim removed 3 bases at V and 1 base at J, leaving 5 bases unmatched. The CDR3 is 16 amino acids. CDR3 DNA: TGTGCCAGCAGCCATATCGGCGGGGGGGGCACAGATACGCAGTATTTT. Its protein product is CASSHIGGGGTDTQYF.

This chain uses TRBV27 with TRBJ1-3; D is undetermined. This CDR3 comprises 13 residues. The germline V gene encodes CDR1 MNHEY and CDR2 SMNVEV (reference sequence). V was shortened by 4 bases and J by 4 bases, with 8 bases between the two germline ends. CDR3 residues: CASSSAAGNTIYF. The DNA for the CDR3 is TGTGCCAGCAGTTCTGCGGCCGGAAACACCATATATTTT.

V is TRBV11-2 and J is TRBJ1-1, with a weak D call TRBD1 (6 bases). Germline V CDR1 and CDR2: SGHAT, FQNNGV. V was cut by 8 bases and J by 0 bases, with 16 bases left in between. The length of the CDR3 is 15 residues. The CDR3 DNA reads TGTGCCAGCTCTGTACAGGGATACATGAACACTGAAGCTTTCTTT. This codes for CASSVQGYMNTEAFF.

The V gene is TRBV9, the J gene TRBJ2-7, with 14 bases lining up with TRBD2. The CDR3 consists of 16 residues. The V gene end was trimmed by 3 bases and the J gene end by 6 bases; junction bases not matched to a gene: 8. Germline V CDR1 and CDR2: SGDLS, YYNGEE. In nucleotides, the CDR3 is TGTGCCAGCAGCGCCAACCCGGGACTAGCGGGAGTCGAGCAGTACTTC. This translates into CASSANPGLAGVEQYF.

The chain couples TRBV28 to TRBJ2-7; 9 bases are shared with TRBD1. Germline V gene data show CDR1 as MDHEN and CDR2 as SYDVKM. V was pared by 8 bases and J by 2 bases, with 4 bases of the junction left unmatched. This CDR3 is 13 amino acids long. The CDR3 here is CASHRQGAYEQYF. The CDR3 DNA reads as TGTGCCAGCCATAGACAGGGGGCCTACGAGCAGTACTTC. The whole variable domain, filled in from reference TRBV28 and TRBJ2-7, reads DVKVTQSSRYLVKRTGEKVFLECVQDMDHENMFWYRQDPGLGLRLIYFSYDVKMKEKGDIPEGYSVSREKKERFSLILESASTNQTSMYLCASHRQGAYEQYFGPGTRLTVT.

This rearrangement joins TRBV9 to TRBJ1-3; 11 nucleotides align to TRBD1. V lost 4 bases, J lost 1 base, and 4 bases stayed unmatched. The CDR3 loop spans 16 amino acids. Germline CDR1 is SGDLS and CDR2 is YYNGEE. CDR3 sequence: CASSPGQGASGNTIYF. CDR3 DNA: TGTGCCAGCAGCCCTGGACAGGGGGCTTCTGGAAACACCATATATTTT.

V is TRBV3-1 (or the pseudogene TRBV3-2) and J is TRBJ1-3, with 8 bases aligning to TRBD1. CDR1 is LGHDT, CDR2 YNNKEL, per germline (reference sequence). V shed 3 bases, J shed 0 bases, and the junction held 10 bases outside the gene matches. CDR3 length: 18 residues. The CDR3 coding sequence is TGTGCCAGCAGCCACTCAGGGGGCGCCGGTAACTCTGGAAACACCATATATTTT. This translates into CASSHSGGAGNSGNTIYF.

The rearrangement uses TRBV7-9 and TRBJ2-1; 8 nucleotides line up with TRBD1. J lost 7 bases, V lost 5 bases, and 13 bases had no gene match. Germline-derived CDR1 and CDR2 are SEHNR and FQNEAQ (reference sequence). The CDR3 totals 16 residues. DNA for the CDR3: TGTGCCAGCAGCCTTTTCAGGGGGCGAAATGTAAATGAGCAGTTCTTC. It translates to CASSLFRGRNVNEQFF.

The gene calls are TRBV7-9 and TRBJ2-3, with no clear D. Germline-derived CDR1 and CDR2 are SEHNR and FQNEAQ (reference sequence). V was clipped by 3 bases and J by 0 bases, with 10 bases between them. The CDR3 sequence is 15 residues long. The CDR3 region is CASSFPELSTDTQYF. The CDR3, as DNA: TGTGCCAGCAGCTTTCCGGAGTTGAGCACAGATACGCAGTATTTT.

V is TRBV5-6 and J is TRBJ2-3; D unclear. The ends were cut back, 6 bases at V and 0 bases at J, with 8 bases in the middle. Germline V gives CDR1 SGHDT, CDR2 YYEEEE. The CDR3 loop spans 13 amino acids. The CDR3 sequence: CASKPVSTDTQYF. In DNA form, the CDR3 reads TGTGCCAGCAAACCAGTAAGCACAGATACGCAGTATTTT. Full variable domain (missing parts from reference TRBV5-6 and TRBJ2-3): DAGVTQSPTHLIKTRGQQVTLRCSPKSGHDTVSWYQQALGQGPQFIFQYYEEEERQRGNFPDRFSGHQFPNYSSELNVNALLLGDSALYLCASKPVSTDTQYFGPGTRLTVL.

This clone is a singleton in its sample. The CDR3, as DNA: TGTGCCAACCAACAGGGGGCGCTTTGTGAAGCTTTCTTT. Amino acid sequence: CANQQGALCEAFF. The chain couples TRBV21-1 to TRBJ1-1; the table's D call, TRBD1, has no DNA check behind it. TRBV21-1 is tagged as a pseudogene. The CDR3 loop spans 13 amino acids.

The DNA for the CDR3 is TGCGCCAGCAGCCAAGATCCCCTACAGGGCCGGATGAATAATTCACCCCTCCACTTT. Translated, it gives CASSQDPLQGRMNNSPLHF. V usage is TRBV4-3 and J usage is TRBJ1-6; D possibly corresponds to TRBD1 (6 bases). V gave up 0 bases and J gave up 5 bases, with 20 bases separating them. The CDR3 extends over 19 amino acids. In germline, CDR1 is LGHNA, CDR2 YSLEER.

V usage is TRBV10-3 and J usage is TRBJ2-7; 7 nucleotides agree with TRBD1. CDR1 is ENHRY, CDR2 SYGVKD, per germline. J lost 2 bases, V lost 7 bases, and 11 bases had no gene match. The CDR3 totals 15 residues. The CDR3 bases are TGTGCCATCAAAACCCGACAGGGATCCACCTACGAGCAGTACTTC. Translated, it gives CAIKTRQGSTYEQYF.

V usage is TRBV12-3 or TRBV12-4 and J usage is TRBJ1-1; possible D gene TRBD1, 5 bases. CDR3 length: 12 amino acids. V was clipped by 8 bases and J by 11 bases, with 18 bases between them. CDR3 sequence: CASWGGRGNAFF. The CDR3 bases are TGTGCCAGCTGGGGGGGGAGGGGCAACGCTTTCTTT.

The chain couples TRBV7-3 to TRBJ2-7, with 8 nucleotides matching TRBD1. After removal of 3 bases from V and 7 bases from J, the junction contained 5 bases not matched to a gene. The CDR3 length is 13 residues. CDR1 and CDR2 (germline): SGHTA, FQGTGA. The CDR3 loop reads CASSLDRAGEQYF. The CDR3 DNA follows: TGTGCCAGCAGCTTGGACAGGGCGGGGGAGCAGTACTTC.